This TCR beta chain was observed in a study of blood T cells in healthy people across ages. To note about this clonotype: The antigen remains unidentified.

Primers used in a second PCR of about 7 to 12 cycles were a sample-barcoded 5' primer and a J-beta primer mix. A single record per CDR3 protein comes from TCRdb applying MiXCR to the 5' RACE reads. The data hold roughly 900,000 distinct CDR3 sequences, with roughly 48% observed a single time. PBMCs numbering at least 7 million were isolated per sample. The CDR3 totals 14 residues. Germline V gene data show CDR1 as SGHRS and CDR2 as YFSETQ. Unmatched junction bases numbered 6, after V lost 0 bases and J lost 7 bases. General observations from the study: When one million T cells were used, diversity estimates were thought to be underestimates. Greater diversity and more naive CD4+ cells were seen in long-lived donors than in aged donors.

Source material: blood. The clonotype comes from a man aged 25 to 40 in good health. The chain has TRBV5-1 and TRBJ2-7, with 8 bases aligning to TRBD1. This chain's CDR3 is CASSLGQGREEQYF. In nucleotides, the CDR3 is TGCGCCAGCAGCTTGGGACAGGGGCGAGAGGAGCAGTACTTC.